The source of this TCR beta chain is a study of T cells in Graves' hyperthyroidism and ophthalmopathy. Those with hyperthyroidism were 18 to 65 years old, newly diagnosed, and ill for under 2 months. Patients showing uncontrolled infection, other autoimmune disease, pregnancy or lactation were ineligible. This clonotype was found many times. Its antigen is unknown. Findings of the study overall: In the blood, most expanded thyroid clonotypes above 0.001 appeared as well. Median prediction lead before ophthalmopathy onset was six to eight months with the model.

The CDR3 is made up of 14 amino acids. Trimming left V 0 bases short and J 8 bases short, with 13 bases between. Germline lookup yields CDR1 SGHTA and CDR2 FQGNSA. What was amplified from RNA transcripts were TCR beta CDR3 regions. HTBI primers were used for first-round RT-PCR of the TCR CDR3. One entry per CDR3 protein, called by TCRdb with MiXCR from the multiplex PCR reads. The sample contains approximately 600,000 distinct CDR3 sequences, 14% of which appear only once. The chain recombines TRBV7-2 with TRBJ1-2; D unresolved. The receptor's source is a woman in her thirties with Graves' hyperthyroidism that later progressed to Graves' ophthalmopathy. The specimen was blood. In nucleotides, the CDR3 is TGTGCCAGCAGCTTAGCCTCAGGTTCAGTAGGCTACACCTTC. This sequence encodes CASSLASGSVGYTF.